This is a list of T cell receptor beta chains from one sample in a study of blood T cells in healthy people across ages. TCRdb re-derived calls from the 5' RACE reads in MiXCR, one entry per CDR3 protein. The sample records about 1.7 million distinct CDR3 sequences, approximately 30% being singletons. Sequencing was done on a sample of blood. Receptor source: a woman aged 25 to 45 in good health. CDR3s include the opening cysteine and the closing phenylalanine or tryptophan. A D gene is named only where the DNA matches it firmly. The size of a clone is reported for some rows only, either as once, few or many, or as a class for expanded clones.

d_call,j_call,v_call,clone_size,cdr3_aa,cdr3_nt
-,TRBJ2-3,TRBV7-2,few,CASSPEGTRTDTQYF,TGTGCCAGCAGCCCAGAGGGCACACGCACAGATACGCAGTATTTT
-,TRBJ2-1,TRBV7-6,-,CASSLGVGFSGLYEQFF,TGTGCCAGCAGCTTGGGCGTCGGCTTTAGTGGGCTCTACGAGCAGTTCTTC
-,TRBJ2-7,TRBV29-1,-,CSVMGDAEQYF,TGCAGCGTCATGGGGGATGCCGAGCAGTACTTC
-,TRBJ2-1,TRBV4-1,few,CASSQDLAADEQFF,TGCGCCAGCAGCCAAGATCTCGCGGCGGATGAGCAGTTCTTC
-,TRBJ1-2,TRBV21-1,-,CASSKLVCYHRTRFGYGYTF,TGTGCCAGCAGCAAATTGGTCTGTTACCACAGGACGCGTTTTGGCTATGGCTACACCTTC
-,TRBJ1-5,TRBV24-1,-,CATSDRSDQPQHF,TGTGCCACCAGCGACAGATCGGATCAGCCCCAGCATTTT
TRBD1,TRBJ2-7,TRBV20-1,few,CSARQGMGEQYF,TGCAGTGCGCGACAGGGCATGGGTGAGCAGTACTTC
-,TRBJ1-2,TRBV29-1,many,CSVVEGGGYGYTF,TGCAGCGTTGTGGAGGGAGGGGGCTATGGCTACACCTTC
TRBD2,TRBJ2-7,TRBV4-1,-,CASKSWEGEQYF,TGCGCCAGCAAATCCTGGGAGGGCGAGCAGTACTTC
TRBD2,TRBJ2-3,TRBV7-6,-,CASSPVAGGPTDTQYF,TGTGCCAGCAGCCCTGTAGCGGGAGGGCCCACAGATACGCAGTATTTT
-,TRBJ2-4,TRBV27,few,CASSLPAGIQYF,TGTGCCAGCAGCCTCCCGGCCGGCATTCAGTACTTC
TRBD2,TRBJ2-4,TRBV7-3,-,CASSPQAGASYGQYF,TGTGCCAGCAGCCCTCAAGCGGGGGCGAGCTACGGGCAGTACTTC
-,TRBJ2-3,TRBV2,few,CASGRRHTDTQYF,TGTGCCAGCGGGCGTCGGCACACAGATACGCAGTATTTT
TRBD1,TRBJ1-2,TRBV28,few,CASSLRDRGPPVYGYTF,TGTGCCAGCAGTCTCCGGGACAGGGGGCCTCCTGTCTATGGCTACACCTTC
TRBD1,TRBJ2-7,TRBV6-1,-,CASSEPGQGKNEQYF,TGTGCCAGCAGTGAGCCGGGACAGGGCAAAAATGAGCAGTACTTC
TRBD1,TRBJ2-7,TRBV20-1,-,CSLGDRISYEQYF,TGCAGCCTAGGGGACAGGATCTCCTACGAGCAGTACTTC
TRBD2,TRBJ2-3,TRBV7-6,many,CASSSTSGGSTDTQYF,TGTGCCAGCAGCTCTACTAGCGGGGGAAGCACAGATACGCAGTATTTT
-,TRBJ2-5,TRBV20-1,few,CSPLRGGRETQYF,TGCAGTCCCCTCAGGGGAGGGCGGGAGACCCAGTACTTC
TRBD2,TRBJ2-4,TRBV20-1,few,CSARGSGGGTRAKNIQYF,TGCAGTGCTAGAGGTAGCGGGGGAGGAACCAGGGCCAAAAACATTCAGTACTTC
-,TRBJ2-7,TRBV28,-,CASSSGFTYEQYF,TGTGCCAGCAGTTCGGGTTTTACCTACGAGCAGTACTTC
TRBD2,TRBJ2-1,TRBV12-3/TRBV12-4,-,CASSLRRLAGGPLHEQFF,TGTGCCAGCAGTTTACGCCGACTAGCGGGAGGGCCATTGCATGAGCAGTTCTTC
-,TRBJ2-1,TRBV6-5,many,CASSYRLANEQFF,TGTGCCAGCAGTTACCGCCTAGCGAATGAGCAGTTCTTC
-,TRBJ1-5,TRBV12-5,-,CASGWGGSQPQHF,TGTGCTAGTGGTTGGGGTGGGAGTCAGCCCCAGCATTTT
-,TRBJ2-1,TRBV12-3/TRBV12-4,few,CASSFSAPYNEQFF,TGTGCCAGCAGTTTCTCGGCGCCCTACAATGAGCAGTTCTTC
-,TRBJ2-5,TRBV30,few,CALKREPQETQYF,TGTGCCCTTAAACGGGAGCCGCAAGAGACCCAGTACTTC
TRBD1,TRBJ1-4,TRBV29-1,many,CSADRGNEKLFF,TGCAGCGCGGACAGGGGTAATGAAAAACTGTTTTTT
TRBD2,TRBJ2-1,TRBV2,-,CASSDIVPSGVSYNEQFF,TGTGCCAGCAGTGATATCGTGCCTAGCGGGGTCTCCTACAATGAGCAGTTCTTC
-,TRBJ1-5,TRBV5-1,-,CASSLDGANQPQHF,TGCGCCAGCAGCTTGGATGGGGCCAATCAGCCCCAGCATTTT
TRBD1,TRBJ2-7,TRBV7-9,few,CASSPTGVYFYEQYF,TGTGCCAGCAGCCCCACAGGGGTCTACTTCTACGAGCAGTACTTC
-,TRBJ2-6,TRBV5-1,few,CASSLDGFSGANVPTF,TGCGCCAGCAGCTTGGACGGGTTCTCTGGGGCCAACGTCCCGACTTTC
TRBD1,TRBJ2-1,TRBV20-1,many,CSAPGQGGYNEQFF,TGCAGTGCTCCAGGACAGGGGGGATACAATGAGCAGTTCTTC
TRBD1,TRBJ2-2,TRBV20-1,-,CSARGLSGTGVPGELFF,TGCAGTGCTAGGGGCCTCTCCGGGACAGGGGTTCCCGGGGAGCTGTTTTTT
TRBD2,TRBJ2-1,TRBV6-4,-,CASSEALAGHNEQFF,TGTGCCAGCAGTGAGGCACTAGCGGGGCACAATGAGCAGTTCTTC
-,TRBJ1-2,TRBV7-3,many,CASSLQPSYGYTF,TGTGCCAGCAGCCTACAGCCGTCCTATGGCTACACCTTC
-,TRBJ2-7,TRBV18,few,CARSPRLARENYEQYF,TGTGCCAGATCACCTCGGTTAGCCCGAGAAAATTACGAGCAGTACTTC
TRBD2,TRBJ2-7,TRBV12-3/TRBV12-4,-,CASSLRGVPYEQYF,TGTGCCAGCAGTTTGCGGGGGGTCCCCTACGAGCAGTACTTC
TRBD1,TRBJ1-5,TRBV27,-,CASSAAGTGSNQPQHF,TGTGCCAGCAGCGCGGCCGGGACAGGAAGCAATCAGCCCCAGCATTTT
TRBD2,TRBJ2-3,TRBV28,few,CASSWGLAGGIADTQYF,TGTGCCAGCAGTTGGGGACTAGCGGGGGGTATCGCAGATACGCAGTATTTT
TRBD2,TRBJ2-5,TRBV5-1,-,CASSLGSSGNYNEQYF,TGCGCCAGCAGCTTGGGGTCTAGCGGGAATTACAATGAGCAGTACTTC
-,TRBJ2-6,TRBV29-1,-,CSVEGGGLTGANVLTF,TGCAGCGTTGAAGGGGGCGGGCTCACTGGGGCCAACGTCCTGACTTTC
-,TRBJ2-7,TRBV3-1,few,CASSQAAGPLSYEQYF,TGTGCCAGCAGCCAAGCGGCCGGACCGCTCTCCTACGAGCAGTACTTC
-,TRBJ2-1,TRBV15,few,CATSLNNEQFF,TGCGCCACCAGTCTAAACAATGAGCAGTTCTTC
-,TRBJ2-3,TRBV12-3/TRBV12-4,-,CASLRAGADAQYF,TGTGCCAGCCTGAGAGCGGGTGCAGATGCGCAGTATTTT
TRBD2,TRBJ2-3,TRBV5-1,-,CASSLSGTSGSLDTQYF,TGCGCCAGCAGCCTCTCCGGGACTAGCGGGAGTCTAGATACGCAGTATTTT
TRBD2,TRBJ2-1,TRBV5-1,-,CASSAGLGGSYNEQFF,TGCGCCAGCAGCGCCGGACTAGGCGGATCCTACAATGAGCAGTTCTTC
TRBD2,TRBJ2-3,TRBV4-3,-,CASSQEGGRNTDTQYF,TGCGCTAGCAGCCAAGAAGGCGGGAGGAACACAGATACGCAGTATTTT
-,TRBJ1-6,TRBV28,many,CASKHARNYNSPLHF,TGTGCCAGCAAACACGCTCGCAACTATAATTCACCCCTCCACTTT
TRBD2,TRBJ2-7,TRBV20-1,many,CSASPTSGASYEQYF,TGCAGTGCTAGCCCTACTAGCGGGGCTTCCTACGAGCAGTACTTC
-,TRBJ2-7,TRBV2,few,CASSEAGTPSYEQYF,TGTGCCAGCAGTGAGGCTGGGACCCCCTCCTACGAGCAGTACTTC
TRBD2,TRBJ2-6,TRBV7-2,many,CASSPSGGTPGANVLTF,TGTGCCAGCAGCCCCTCCGGGGGGACTCCTGGGGCCAACGTCCTGACTTTC
-,TRBJ2-7,TRBV3-1,few,CASSLLEYATEQYF,TGTGCCAGCAGCCTACTAGAGTATGCTACGGAGCAGTACTTC
-,TRBJ1-1,TRBV10-3,few,CAIRAGTTNTEAFF,TGTGCCATCAGAGCCGGGACAACTAACACTGAAGCTTTCTTT
-,TRBJ2-2,TRBV20-1,-,CSARVGGDWGTGELFF,TGCAGTGCTAGAGTGGGGGGAGATTGGGGCACCGGGGAGCTGTTTTTT
-,TRBJ2-7,TRBV7-9,many,CASSLLRDGPYEQYF,TGTGCCAGCAGCTTACTCCGGGACGGTCCCTACGAGCAGTACTTC